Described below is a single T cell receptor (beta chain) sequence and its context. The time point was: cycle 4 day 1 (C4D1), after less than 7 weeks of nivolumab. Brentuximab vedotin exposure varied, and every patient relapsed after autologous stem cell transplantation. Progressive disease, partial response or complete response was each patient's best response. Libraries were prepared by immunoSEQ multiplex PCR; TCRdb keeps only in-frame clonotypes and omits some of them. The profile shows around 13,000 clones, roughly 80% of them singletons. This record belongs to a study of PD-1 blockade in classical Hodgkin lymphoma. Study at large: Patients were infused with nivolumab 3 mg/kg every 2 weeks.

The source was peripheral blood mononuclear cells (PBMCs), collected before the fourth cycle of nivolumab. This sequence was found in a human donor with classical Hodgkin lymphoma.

The DNA of the CDR3 is TGTGCCAGCAGCTTAGCTCGGGGCGAGCAGTACTTC. Protein sequence: CASSLARGEQYF. This chain connects TRBV7-2 to TRBJ2-7, with D tentatively TRBD2 (5 bases). Germline V gives CDR1 SGHTA, CDR2 FQGNSA. The length of the CDR3 is 12 residues. Trimming removed 0 bases from V and 6 bases from J, with 6 bases in between.